This T cell receptor beta chain was sequenced during a study of cytomegalovirus exposure and HLA in healthy donors. The study ran its PCR with 60 Vbeta and 13 Jbeta primers. Original processing methods: A later analysis counted 80 million or so unique TCR beta chains, some 12 million shared. Libraries were prepared by immunoSEQ multiplex PCR; TCRdb keeps only in-frame clonotypes and omits some of them. From that table come the V and J calls and clone size; the DNA was used to work out D and trimming. The top ten clones hold approximately 5.6% of a sample with approximately 170,000 clones, roughly two thirds of them seen once. Concerning this clone itself: Its antigen is as yet unknown.

Study-wide points: In vitro confirmation showed three CMV-associated chains to be CMV antigen specific. Sequencing likely caused a cluster of highly shared sequence variants. Analysis performed later showed TCR beta chains linked to HLA being more clonally expanded than equally common others.

The source material was PBMCs. This sequence originates from a woman aged 18-35 years in good health and CMV-seropositive.

The CDR3 loop is CAISGGDREYEQYF. The DNA of the CDR3 is TGTGCCATCAGTGGAGGGGACAGAGAATACGAGCAGTACTTC. The chain joins TRBV10-3 to TRBJ2-7; 7 bases align to TRBD1. The CDR3 consists of 14 residues. Germline CDR1 ENHRY, CDR2 SYGVKD. V trimming: 4 bases; J trimming: 4 bases; junction bases outside the gene matches: 7.